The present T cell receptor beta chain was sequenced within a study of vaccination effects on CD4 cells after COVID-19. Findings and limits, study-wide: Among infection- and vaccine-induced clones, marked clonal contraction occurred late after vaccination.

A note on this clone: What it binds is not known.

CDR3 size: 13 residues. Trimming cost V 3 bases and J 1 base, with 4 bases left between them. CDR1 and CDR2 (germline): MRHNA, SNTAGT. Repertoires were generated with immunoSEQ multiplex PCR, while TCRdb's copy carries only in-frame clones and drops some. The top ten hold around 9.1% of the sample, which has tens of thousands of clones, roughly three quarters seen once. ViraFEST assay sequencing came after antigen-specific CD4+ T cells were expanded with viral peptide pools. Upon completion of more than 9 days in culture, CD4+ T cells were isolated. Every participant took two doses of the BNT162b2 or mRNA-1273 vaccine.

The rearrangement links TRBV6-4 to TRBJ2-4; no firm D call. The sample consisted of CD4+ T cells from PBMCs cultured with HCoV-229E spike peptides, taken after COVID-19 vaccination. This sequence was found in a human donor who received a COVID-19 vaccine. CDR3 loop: CASSESAKNIQYF. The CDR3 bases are TGTGCCAGCAGTGAAAGTGCCAAAAACATTCAGTACTTC.